These 27 T cell receptor beta chains share one sample of origin, sequenced in a study of T-cell memory formation after mild COVID-19. TCRdb re-called the 5' RACE reads through MiXCR, storing one row per CDR3 protein. The repertoire holds hundreds of thousands of distinct CDR3 sequences, with about 20% as singletons. Sequenced material: PBMCs or a T cell subset sorted from them (not recorded which). These receptors were obtained from an adult woman who had mild COVID-19 (a few samples of this study predate the infection). Cell type and time point are not known.

This clonotype was detected a few times. The chain carries TRBV12-3 or TRBV12-4 and TRBJ2-6, with a possible D match to TRBD1 (5 bases). The CDR3 is 19 amino acids. Trimming left V 0 bases short and J 0 bases short, with 15 bases between. CDR3 coding DNA: TGTGCCAGCAGTTTAGCGCTTGACAGCGCATACTCTGGGGCCAACGTCCTGACTTTC. This encodes CASSLALDSAYSGANVLTF.

V is TRBV24-1 and J is TRBJ2-2; D unresolved. The CDR3 is 17 amino acids. V was trimmed by 2 bases and J by 5 bases, leaving 17 bases between them. Germline lookup yields CDR1 KGHDR and CDR2 SFDVKD. This CDR3 is CATSDSRTTFRTGELFF. CDR3 DNA sequence: TGTGCCACCAGTGATTCGAGGACCACTTTCCGGACCGGGGAGCTGTTTTTT.

This chain links TRBV6-1 with TRBJ1-2; weak D call: TRBD1 (5 bases). Trimming took 0 bases from V and 2 from J, leaving 13 bases between them. The CDR3 consists of 16 residues. Germline V lookup: CDR1 MNHNS, CDR2 SASEGT. This CDR3 is CASSEAEVSGNYGYTF. In DNA form, the CDR3 reads TGTGCCAGCAGTGAAGCGGAAGTGTCAGGGAACTATGGCTACACCTTC.

This clonotype has a handful of counts. The rearrangement joins TRBV6-1 to TRBJ2-3; 7 nucleotides agree with TRBD1. Per the germline V gene, CDR1 is MNHNS and CDR2 is SASEGT. This CDR3 comprises 12 residues. The V and J ends lost 11 bases and 5 bases, in that order; junction bases with no gene match: 7. CDR3 residues: CALGQKIDTQYF. DNA of the CDR3: TGTGCCTTGGGACAGAAAATAGATACGCAGTATTTT.

This clonotype was seen only a few times. The chain recombines TRBV5-4 with TRBJ2-7; 8 bases fit TRBD2. Germline V gene lookup returns CDR1 SGHNT and CDR2 YYREEE (reference sequence). V was clipped by 3 bases and J by 3 bases; unmatched bases: 8. The CDR3 is made up of 15 amino acids. The CDR3, as DNA: TGTGCCAGCAGCTGGGGGAGCGGGGGAGGCTACGAGCAGTACTTC. Amino acids: CASSWGSGGGYEQYF.

The chain couples TRBV4-3 to TRBJ1-1; 7 bases match TRBD1. The CDR3 sequence is 18 residues long. Germline V CDR1 and CDR2: LGHNA, YSLEER. V shed 0 bases, J shed 0 bases, and the junction held 10 bases outside the gene matches. The CDR3 is CASSQDPRPTGVNTEAFF. CDR3 sequence (DNA): TGCGCCAGCAGCCAAGATCCCCGGCCAACAGGGGTGAACACTGAAGCTTTCTTT.

Only a few counts were recorded for this clonotype. This chain connects TRBV6-5 to TRBJ1-1; possibly TRBD1 for D (5 bases). The germline V gene has CDR1 MNHEY and CDR2 SVGAGI. V was shortened by 7 bases and J by 11 bases, with 14 bases between the two germline ends. The CDR3 extends over 11 amino acids. The CDR3 DNA reads as TGTGCCAGCAAGGGGCTGTCTAGGGCTTTCTTT. Protein sequence: CASKGLSRAFF.

The chain is built from TRBV5-5 and TRBJ1-5; 11 bases fit TRBD1. With 1 base clipped from V and 4 bases from J, the junction kept 4 bases outside the gene matches. The CDR3 has 16 amino acids. CDR1 and CDR2 from the germline V gene are SGHKS and YYEKEE (reference sequence). The CDR3 region is CASSLRDRGGNQPQHF. CDR3 bases: TGTGCCAGCAGCTTGCGGGACAGGGGGGGAAATCAGCCCCAGCATTTT. Using reference TRBV5-5 and TRBJ1-5 for the parts outside the CDR3, the full variable domain is DAGVTQSPTHLIKTRGQQVTLRCSPISGHKSVSWYQQVLGQGPQFIFQYYEKEERGRGNFPDRFSARQFPNYSSELNVNALLLGDSALYLCASSLRDRGGNQPQHFGDGTRLSIL.

The rearrangement joins TRBV9 to TRBJ1-2, with TRBD1 matching over 8 bases. This CDR3 comprises 14 residues. With V trimmed by 0 bases and J by 3 bases, 1 base remained unmatched. Germline CDR1 is SGDLS and CDR2 is YYNGEE. The DNA of the CDR3 is TGTGCCAGCAGCGTAGCACAGGGGGACTATGGCTACACCTTC. Protein product: CASSVAQGDYGYTF.

V and J are TRBV4-3 and TRBJ2-2, with 7 bases that match TRBD1. The CDR3 has 15 amino acids. CDR1 and CDR2 from the germline V gene are LGHNA and YSLEER. The J segment lost 1 base and the V segment lost 5 bases, leaving 4 bases of the junction unmatched. The CDR3 coding sequence is TGCGCCAGCAGCACCCGGACAGGGAACACCGGGGAGCTGTTTTTT. It specifies CASSTRTGNTGELFF.

This clonotype was seen a few times. This rearrangement joins TRBV20-1 to TRBJ2-3; 10 positions agree with TRBD2. Germline V lookup: CDR1 DFQATT, CDR2 SNEGSKA (reference sequence). CDR3 length: 15 residues. V dropped 6 bases and J dropped 0; count of bases not matched to a gene: 6. The CDR3: CSAATSGFSTDTQYF. The CDR3 nucleotides are TGCAGTGCGGCGACTAGCGGGTTCAGCACAGATACGCAGTATTTT.

J is TRBJ1-1 and V is TRBV4-1; 7 nucleotides align to TRBD1. The CDR3 extends over 15 amino acids. Per germline, CDR1 MGHRA and CDR2 YSYEKL. Germline trimming cut 0 bases from V and 0 bases from J; bases unmatched to any gene: 1. The CDR3: CASSQEGTVNTEAFF. Here the CDR3 DNA reads TGCGCCAGCAGCCAAGAAGGGACAGTGAACACTGAAGCTTTCTTT.

In its sample, this clonotype was seen a few times. J is TRBJ1-1 and V is TRBV15; 8 nucleotides agree with TRBD1. The CDR3 spans 14 residues. Germline assignment: CDR1 LNHNV and CDR2 YYDKDF (reference sequence). The junction had 13 bases not matched to a gene; V was cut back by 5 bases and J by 11 bases. CDR3 sequence reads: CATSAGQVNMYAFF. CDR3 in DNA: TGTGCCACCAGCGCGGGACAGGTCAACATGTACGCTTTCTTT.

The genes are TRBV20-1 and TRBJ1-2; D may be TRBD1 (6 bases). CDR1 and CDR2 from the germline V gene are DFQATT and SNEGSKA (reference sequence). The CDR3 runs 14 residues. V shed 5 bases and J shed 4 bases, with 17 bases lying between them. As DNA, the CDR3 is TGCAGTGCTGGTAGACAGGAGACCCGCTATGGCTACACCTTC. Translation gives CSAGRQETRYGYTF.

The V and J genes are TRBV9 and TRBJ2-2, with 7 bases aligning to TRBD1. The V gene's germline CDR1 is SGDLS and CDR2 YYNGEE. This CDR3 is built from 16 residues. Unmatched junction bases numbered 6, after V lost 3 bases and J lost 1 base. CDR3 DNA: TGTGCCAGCAGCGCTGGGACAGCAAGGAACACCGGGGAGCTGTTTTTT. It encodes CASSAGTARNTGELFF. Filled out from reference TRBV9 and TRBJ2-2, the complete variable domain reads DSGVTQTPKHLITATGQRVTLRCSPRSGDLSVYWYQQSLDQGLQFLIQYYNGEERAKGNILERFSAQQFPDLHSELNLSSLELGDSALYFCASSAGTARNTGELFFGEGSRLTVL.

The table lists this clonotype with a few counts. The chain recombines TRBV20-1 with TRBJ1-6; D possibly corresponds to TRBD1 (5 bases). Germline V gene sequence: CDR1 DFQATT, CDR2 SNEGSKA (reference sequence). V was pared by 0 bases and J by 10 bases, with 19 bases between. The CDR3 sequence is 16 residues long. This CDR3 reads CSARDVRGGTGSPLHF. In DNA, the CDR3 is TGCAGTGCTAGAGATGTGAGGGGAGGTACAGGCTCACCCCTCCACTTT.

The chain joins TRBV7-9 to TRBJ1-3; perhaps TRBD1 as D (5 bases). The germline CDR1 and CDR2 sequences are SEHNR and FQNEAQ (reference sequence). The V end lost 5 bases, the J end lost 1 base, and 9 bases lay between the germline ends. The CDR3 has 14 amino acids. CDR3 coding DNA: TGTGCCAGCAGCCCGACAGTTTCTGGAAACACCATATATTTT. Translated, it gives CASSPTVSGNTIYF.

This clonotype was seen a handful of times. The V gene is TRBV20-1, the J gene TRBJ2-1; TRBD2 matches 13 bases. CDR1 and CDR2 from the germline V gene are DFQATT and SNEGSKA (reference sequence). The CDR3 contains 17 residues. Trimming at V came to 2 bases and at J to 7 bases, leaving 11 bases not matched to a gene. This chain's CDR3 is CSARSDQGLAGVNEQFF. Written as DNA, the CDR3 is TGCAGTGCTAGATCCGATCAAGGACTAGCGGGAGTAAATGAGCAGTTCTTC.

The CDR3 region is CASSATGTALSYEQYF. DNA of the CDR3: TGTGCCAGCAGCGCAACCGGGACAGCCTTATCCTACGAGCAGTACTTC. V usage is TRBV7-6 and J usage is TRBJ2-7; 7 nucleotides line up with TRBD1. Unmatched junction bases numbered 11, after V lost 5 bases and J lost 1 base. The germline V gene encodes CDR1 SGHVS and CDR2 FNYEAQ. The CDR3 is 16 amino acids. Complete variable domain (other parts from reference TRBV7-6 and TRBJ2-7): GAGVSQSPRYKVTKRGQDVALRCDPISGHVSLYWYRQALGQGPEFLTYFNYEAQQDKSGLPNDRFSAERPEGSISTLTIQRTEQRDSAMYRCASSATGTALSYEQYFGPGTRLTVT.

In its sample, this clonotype was seen a few times. The chain links TRBV20-1 to TRBJ1-5; 7 bases line up with TRBD1. The J segment lost 7 bases and the V segment lost 6 bases, leaving 9 bases of the junction unmatched. CDR1 is DFQATT, CDR2 SNEGSKA, per germline (reference sequence). This CDR3 contains 13 residues. The CDR3 DNA is TGCAGTGCCCATCCTACAGGGGACCAGCCCCAGCATTTT. Its translation: CSAHPTGDQPQHF.

This clonotype was counted between two and nine times. This chain joins TRBV19 and TRBJ1-1; the D is unclear. The germline V gene has CDR1 LNHDA and CDR2 SQIVND (reference sequence). V dropped 2 bases and J dropped 3 bases, with 7 bases sitting between them. CDR3 size: 13 residues. CDR3 region: CASSIRGHTEAFF. The CDR3 bases are TGTGCCAGTAGTATAAGAGGGCACACTGAAGCTTTCTTT.

This clonotype was seen more than once but under ten times. The genes are TRBV27 and TRBJ2-7; 7 bases line up with TRBD1. Germline CDR1 is MNHEY and CDR2 is SMNVEV (reference sequence). V lost 5 bases, J lost 5 bases, and 18 bases stayed unmatched. The CDR3 runs 17 residues. The CDR3 nucleotides are TGTGCCAGCAGTCCGAACCTCGGACAGGTCGGCAGGGACGAGCAGTACTTC. This encodes CASSPNLGQVGRDEQYF.

This clonotype has more than one count but fewer than ten. The chain recombines TRBV7-3 with TRBJ2-3; no firm D call. V gave up 5 bases and J gave up 0 bases, with 12 bases separating them. The germline V gene encodes CDR1 SGHTA and CDR2 FQGTGA. This CDR3 is 15 amino acids long. The CDR3 DNA sequence: TGTGCCAGCAGCCCATCGTTAGGTAGCACAGATACGCAGTATTTT. Translating it yields CASSPSLGSTDTQYF.

This clonotype was counted ten times or more. The CDR3, as DNA: TGCAGCGTTGACGGATGGGGGAGTGGAGAGACCCAGTACTTC. It is translated as CSVDGWGSGETQYF. The V gene is TRBV29-1, the J gene TRBJ2-5; either TRBD1 or TRBD2 may supply D (5 bases each). V gave up 3 bases and J gave up 4 bases, with 15 bases separating them. The germline V gene has CDR1 SQVTM and CDR2 ANQGSEA. The CDR3 has 14 residues.

This chain uses TRBV20-1 with TRBJ2-3, with D possibly being TRBD1 or TRBD2 (5 bases each). CDR1 is DFQATT, CDR2 SNEGSKA, per germline (reference sequence). Trimming shortened V by 3 bases and J by 2 bases, and 12 bases separated the two germline ends. The CDR3 is 14 amino acids. For the CDR3, the DNA is TGCAGTGCTAGTTTTCCGGGGCTCACAGATACGCAGTATTTT. Its translation is CSASFPGLTDTQYF.

This clonotype was counted between two and nine times. V is TRBV24-1 and J is TRBJ2-1, with D perhaps TRBD2 (6 bases). Germline V CDR1 and CDR2: KGHDR, SFDVKD. Trimming pared 5 bases from V and 7 bases from J, leaving 20 bases between. This CDR3 is built from 16 residues. CDR3 DNA sequence: TGTGCCACCAGTGCTCTGGGGGGAGAAAGGGGTAATGAGCAGTTCTTC. It is translated as CATSALGGERGNEQFF.

The CDR3 spells CASSLGAETQYF. The DNA of the CDR3 is TGTGCCAGCAGCTTAGGGGCGGAGACCCAGTACTTC. This chain links TRBV7-9 with TRBJ2-5; D gene ambiguous. Germline CDR1 reads SEHNR; CDR2 reads FQNEAQ (reference sequence). The CDR3 extends over 12 amino acids. V was clipped by 1 base and J by 5 bases, with 5 bases between them.